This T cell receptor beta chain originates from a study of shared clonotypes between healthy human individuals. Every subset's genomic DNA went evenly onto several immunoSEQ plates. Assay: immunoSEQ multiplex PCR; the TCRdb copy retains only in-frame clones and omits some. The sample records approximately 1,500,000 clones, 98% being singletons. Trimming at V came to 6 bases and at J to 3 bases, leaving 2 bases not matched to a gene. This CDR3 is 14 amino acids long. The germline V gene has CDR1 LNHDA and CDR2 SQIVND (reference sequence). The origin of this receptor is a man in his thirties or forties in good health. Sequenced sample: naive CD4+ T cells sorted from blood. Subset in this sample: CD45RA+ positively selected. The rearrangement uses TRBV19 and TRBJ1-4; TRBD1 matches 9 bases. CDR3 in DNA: TGTGCCAGTAGGGACAGGGGAGCTAATGAAAAACTGTTTTTT. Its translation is CASRDRGANEKLFF. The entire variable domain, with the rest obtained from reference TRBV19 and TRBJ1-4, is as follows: DGGITQSPKYLFRKEGQNVTLSCEQNLNHDAMYWYRQDPGQGLRLIYYSQIVNDFQKGDIAEGYSVSREKKESFPLTVTSAQKNPTAFYLCASRDRGANEKLFFGSGTQLSVL.